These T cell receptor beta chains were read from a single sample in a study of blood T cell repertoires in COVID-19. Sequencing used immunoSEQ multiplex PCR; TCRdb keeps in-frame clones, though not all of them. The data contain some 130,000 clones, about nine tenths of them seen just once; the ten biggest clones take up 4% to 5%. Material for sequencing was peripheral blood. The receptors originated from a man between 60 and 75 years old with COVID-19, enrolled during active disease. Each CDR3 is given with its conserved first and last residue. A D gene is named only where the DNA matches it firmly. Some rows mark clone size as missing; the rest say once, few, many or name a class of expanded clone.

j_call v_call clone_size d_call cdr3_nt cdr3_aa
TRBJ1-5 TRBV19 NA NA TGTGCCAGTAGTAGGCAGGGGAAGGGGGATCAGCCCCAGCATTTT CASSRQGKGDQPQHF
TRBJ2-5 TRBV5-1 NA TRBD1 TGCGCCAGCAGCTTGGGACAGGGGGCCGAGACCCAGTACTTC CASSLGQGAETQYF
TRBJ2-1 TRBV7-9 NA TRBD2 TGTGCCAGCAGCTCCGGACTAGCGGGTTCGAATGAGCAGTTCTTC CASSSGLAGSNEQFF
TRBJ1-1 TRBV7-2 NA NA TGTGCCAGCAGCTTATGGGCAGGGGCCGTAAACACTGAAGCTTTCTTT CASSLWAGAVNTEAFF
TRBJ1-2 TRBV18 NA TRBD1 TGTGCCAGCTCACCGACAGGGGGCAATGGCTACACCTTC CASSPTGGNGYTF
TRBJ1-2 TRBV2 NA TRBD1 TGTGCCAGCAGTGTGGGGACAGGGGTCTATGGCTACACCTTC CASSVGTGVYGYTF
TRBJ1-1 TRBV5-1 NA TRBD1 TGCGCCAGCAGCGGGACAGGGATGAACACTGAAGCTTTCTTT CASSGTGMNTEAFF
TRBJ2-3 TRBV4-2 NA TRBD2 TGTGCCAGCAGCCAAGAAGGCGGGACTAGATGGGCAGATACGCAGTATTTT CASSQEGGTRWADTQYF
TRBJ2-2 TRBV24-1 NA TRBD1 TGTGCCACCAGGGGGGAGACAGGGGCGACCGGGGAGCTGTTTTTT CATRGETGATGELFF
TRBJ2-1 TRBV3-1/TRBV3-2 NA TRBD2 TGTGCCAGCAGCCAAGAGGCAAGAACTAGCGGCTCCTACAATGAGCAGTTCTTC CASSQEARTSGSYNEQFF
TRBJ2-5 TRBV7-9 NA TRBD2 TGTGCCAGCAGTATGGGAGGGGAGACCCAGTACTTC CASSMGGETQYF
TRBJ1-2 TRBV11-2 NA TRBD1 TGTGCCAGCAGCTTAGGGGCGAGACAGGGGACTATTGGAGGCTACACCTTC CASSLGARQGTIGGYTF
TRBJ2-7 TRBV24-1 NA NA TGTGCCACCAGTGATTTAGGAGGGAGCGACGAGCAGTACTTC CATSDLGGSDEQYF
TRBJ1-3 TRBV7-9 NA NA TGTGCCAGCAGCTTTCGGACAGCCTCTGGAAACACCATATATTTT CASSFRTASGNTIYF
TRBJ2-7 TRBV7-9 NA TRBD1 TGTGCCAGCAGCCAGGGACAGGGCGTCTACGAGCAGTACTTC CASSQGQGVYEQYF
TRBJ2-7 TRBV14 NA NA TGTGCCAGCAGCCAATGGGACACCTACGAGCAGTACTTC CASSQWDTYEQYF
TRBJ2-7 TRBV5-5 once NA TGTGCCAGCAGCCCGCAGGGCGCTCGGGAGCAGTACTTC CASSPQGAREQYF